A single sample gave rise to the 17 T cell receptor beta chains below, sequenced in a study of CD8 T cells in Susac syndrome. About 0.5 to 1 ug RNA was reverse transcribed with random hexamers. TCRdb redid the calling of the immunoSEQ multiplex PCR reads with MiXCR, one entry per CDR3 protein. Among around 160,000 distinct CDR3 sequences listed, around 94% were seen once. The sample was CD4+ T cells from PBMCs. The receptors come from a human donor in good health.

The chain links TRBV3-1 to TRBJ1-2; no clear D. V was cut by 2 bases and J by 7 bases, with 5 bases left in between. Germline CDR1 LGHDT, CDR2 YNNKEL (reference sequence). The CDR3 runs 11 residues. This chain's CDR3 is CASSQSSGYTF. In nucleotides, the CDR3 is TGTGCCAGCAGCCAATCGTCTGGCTACACCTTC.

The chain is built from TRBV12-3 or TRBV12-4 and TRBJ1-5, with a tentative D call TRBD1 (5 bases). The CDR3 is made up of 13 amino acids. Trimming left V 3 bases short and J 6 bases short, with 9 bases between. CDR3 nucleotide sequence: TGTGCCAGCAGTTTGCAGGGCACTCAGCCCCAGCATTTT. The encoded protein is CASSLQGTQPQHF.

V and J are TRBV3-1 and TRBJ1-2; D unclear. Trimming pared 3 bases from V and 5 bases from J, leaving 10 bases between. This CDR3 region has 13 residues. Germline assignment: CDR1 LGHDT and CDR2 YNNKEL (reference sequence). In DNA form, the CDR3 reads TGTGCCAGCAGCCAGCCCGGCTCTTATGGCTACACCTTC. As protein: CASSQPGSYGYTF.

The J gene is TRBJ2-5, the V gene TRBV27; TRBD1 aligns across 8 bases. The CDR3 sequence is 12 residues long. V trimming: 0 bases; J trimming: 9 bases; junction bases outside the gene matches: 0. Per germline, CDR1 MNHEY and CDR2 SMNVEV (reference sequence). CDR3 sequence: CASSLSGQAQYF. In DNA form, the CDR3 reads TGTGCCAGCAGTTTATCGGGACAGGCCCAGTACTTC.

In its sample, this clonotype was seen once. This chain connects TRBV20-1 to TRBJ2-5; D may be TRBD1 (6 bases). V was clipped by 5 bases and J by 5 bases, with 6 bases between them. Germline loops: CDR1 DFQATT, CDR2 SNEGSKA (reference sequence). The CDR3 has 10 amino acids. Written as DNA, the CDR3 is TGCAGTGCTGACAGGGAGACCCAGTACTTC. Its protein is CSADRETQYF.

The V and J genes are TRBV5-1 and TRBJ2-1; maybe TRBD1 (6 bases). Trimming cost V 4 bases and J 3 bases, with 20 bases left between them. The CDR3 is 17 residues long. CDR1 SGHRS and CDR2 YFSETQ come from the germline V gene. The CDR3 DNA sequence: TGCGCCAGCAGCACTGGGGACATCGCCTTATACTACAATGAGCAGTTCTTC. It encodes CASSTGDIALYYNEQFF.

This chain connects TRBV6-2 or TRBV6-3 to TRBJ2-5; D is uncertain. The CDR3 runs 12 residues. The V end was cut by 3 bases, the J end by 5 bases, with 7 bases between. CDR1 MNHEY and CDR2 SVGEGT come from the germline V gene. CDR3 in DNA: TGTGCCAGCAGTTATACCCAGGAGACCCAGTACTTC. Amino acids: CASSYTQETQYF.

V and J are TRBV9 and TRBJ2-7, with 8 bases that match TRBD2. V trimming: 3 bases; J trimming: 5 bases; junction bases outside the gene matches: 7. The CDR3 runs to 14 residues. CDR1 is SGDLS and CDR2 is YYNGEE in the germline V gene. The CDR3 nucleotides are TGTGCCAGCAGCGAGGACCTCGGGGGGGACGAGCAGTACTTC. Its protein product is CASSEDLGGDEQYF.

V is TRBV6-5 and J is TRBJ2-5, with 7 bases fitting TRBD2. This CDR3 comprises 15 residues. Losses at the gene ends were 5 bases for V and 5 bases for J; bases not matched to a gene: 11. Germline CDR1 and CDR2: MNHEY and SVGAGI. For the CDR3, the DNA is TGTGCCAGCAGTCCTACAGTGGCGGGGGAGGAGACCCAGTACTTC. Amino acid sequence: CASSPTVAGEETQYF.

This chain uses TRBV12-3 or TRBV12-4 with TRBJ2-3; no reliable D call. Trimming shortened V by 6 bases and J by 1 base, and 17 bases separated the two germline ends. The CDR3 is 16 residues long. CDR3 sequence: CASRPVLGIGTDTQYF. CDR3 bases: TGTGCCAGCAGGCCGGTATTAGGGATCGGCACAGATACGCAGTATTTT.

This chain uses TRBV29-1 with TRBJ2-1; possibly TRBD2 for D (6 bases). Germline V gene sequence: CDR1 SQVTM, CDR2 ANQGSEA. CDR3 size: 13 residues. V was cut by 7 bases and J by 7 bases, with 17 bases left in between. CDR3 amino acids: CSGLAGNGNEQFF. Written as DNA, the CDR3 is TGCAGCGGATTGGCGGGGAATGGGAATGAGCAGTTCTTC.

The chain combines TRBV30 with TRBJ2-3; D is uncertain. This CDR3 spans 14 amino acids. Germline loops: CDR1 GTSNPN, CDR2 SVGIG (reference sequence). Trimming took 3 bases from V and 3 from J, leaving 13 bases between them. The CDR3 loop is CAWRALVRTDTQYF. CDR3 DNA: TGTGCCTGGAGGGCGCTAGTGAGGACAGATACGCAGTATTTT.

The CDR3 DNA sequence: TGTGCCAGCGAGGTCGAGGGGGGCTATGGCTACACCTTC. Translated: CASEVEGGYGYTF. The chain has TRBV7-2 and TRBJ1-2; possibly TRBD1 for D (6 bases). The germline V gene has CDR1 SGHTA and CDR2 FQGNSA. The CDR3 runs 13 residues. V shed 8 bases and J shed 4 bases, with 14 bases lying between them.

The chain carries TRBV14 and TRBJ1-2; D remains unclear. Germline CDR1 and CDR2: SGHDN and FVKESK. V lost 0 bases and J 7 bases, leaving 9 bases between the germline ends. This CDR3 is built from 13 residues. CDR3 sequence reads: CASSQDRVAGYTF. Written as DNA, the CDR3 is TGTGCCAGCAGCCAAGATCGTGTGGCTGGCTACACCTTC. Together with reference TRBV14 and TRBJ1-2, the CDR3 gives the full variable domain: EAGVTQFPSHSVIEKGQTVTLRCDPISGHDNLYWYRRVMGKEIKFLLHFVKESKQDESGMPNNRFLAERTGGTYSTLKVQPAELEDSGVYFCASSQDRVAGYTFGSGTRLTVV.

The CDR3 DNA is TGCAGTGCTAGAGTAGGGGGCCCGAGGGATACGCAGTATTTT. Its protein is CSARVGGPRDTQYF. The rearrangement links TRBV20-1 to TRBJ2-3; TRBD1 matches 7 bases. J lost 6 bases, V lost 1 base, and 7 bases had no gene match. The germline V gene has CDR1 DFQATT and CDR2 SNEGSKA (reference sequence). The CDR3 loop spans 14 amino acids.

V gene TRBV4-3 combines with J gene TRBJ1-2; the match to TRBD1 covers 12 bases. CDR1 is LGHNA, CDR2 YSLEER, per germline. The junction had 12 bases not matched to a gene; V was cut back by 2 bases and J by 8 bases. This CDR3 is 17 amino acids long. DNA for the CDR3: TGCGCCAGCAGCCAACCCGGGACAGGGGGCGTAGCTGGCGGCTACACCTTC. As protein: CASSQPGTGGVAGGYTF.

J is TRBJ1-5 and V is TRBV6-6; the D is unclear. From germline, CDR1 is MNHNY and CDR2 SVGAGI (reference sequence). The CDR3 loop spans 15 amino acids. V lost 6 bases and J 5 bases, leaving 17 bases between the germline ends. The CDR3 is CASRFGEARDQPQHF. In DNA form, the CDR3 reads TGTGCCAGCAGGTTCGGGGAGGCACGCGATCAGCCCCAGCATTTT.